This T cell receptor (beta chain) was sequenced for a study of long-term antiretroviral therapy in people with HIV. Deletions cut 2 bases from V and 0 bases from J, with 9 bases between. Germline CDR1 SGDLS, CDR2 YYNGEE. CDR3 length: 14 amino acids. The assay, immunoSEQ v3.0, was run at survey level. Using immunoSEQ multiplex PCR, the repertoire was profiled, and TCRdb retains in-frame clones only, with some absent. The sample lists approximately 26,000 clones, roughly 89% occurring once. Study-level points and caveats: The data indicate that diversity increased after ART but remained below transplant donor controls.

As for this clone: Its antigen is as yet unknown.

The specimen comprised unsorted PBMCs, sampled 0.4 years after starting antiretroviral therapy. V and J are TRBV9 and TRBJ2-7; D perhaps matches TRBD1 (6 bases). This receptor was obtained from a man between 18 and 35 years old with HIV. CDR3 region: CASSVRGGSYEQYF. CDR3 DNA: TGTGCCAGCAGCGTTCGAGGGGGCTCCTACGAGCAGTACTTC. Looking up the rest from reference TRBV9 and TRBJ2-7 gives the full variable domain: DSGVTQTPKHLITATGQRVTLRCSPRSGDLSVYWYQQSLDQGLQFLIQYYNGEERAKGNILERFSAQQFPDLHSELNLSSLELGDSALYFCASSVRGGSYEQYFGPGTRLTVT.